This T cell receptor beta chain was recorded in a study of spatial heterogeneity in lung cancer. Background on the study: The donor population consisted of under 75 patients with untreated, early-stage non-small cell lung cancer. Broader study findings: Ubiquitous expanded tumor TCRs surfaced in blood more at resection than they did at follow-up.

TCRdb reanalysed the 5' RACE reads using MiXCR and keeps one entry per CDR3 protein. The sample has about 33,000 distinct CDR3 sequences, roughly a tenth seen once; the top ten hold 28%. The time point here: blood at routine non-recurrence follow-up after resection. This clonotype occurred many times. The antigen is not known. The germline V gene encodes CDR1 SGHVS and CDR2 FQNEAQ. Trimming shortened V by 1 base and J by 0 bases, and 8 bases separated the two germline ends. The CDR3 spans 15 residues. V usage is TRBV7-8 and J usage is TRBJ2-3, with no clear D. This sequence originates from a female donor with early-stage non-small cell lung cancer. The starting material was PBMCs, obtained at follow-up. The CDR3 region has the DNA TGTGCCAGCAGCTTAGAAAGGGTTAGCACAGATACGCAGTATTTT. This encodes CASSLERVSTDTQYF. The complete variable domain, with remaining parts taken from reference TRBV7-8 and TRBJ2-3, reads GAGVSQSPRYKVAKRGQDVALRCDPISGHVSLFWYQQALGQGPEFLTYFQNEAQLDKSGLPSDRFFAERPEGSVSTLKIQRTQQEDSAVYLCASSLERVSTDTQYFGPGTRLTVL.